Following are 2 T cell receptor beta chains from one sample sequenced in a study of blood T cell repertoires in COVID-19. Clones were sequenced by immunoSEQ multiplex PCR, and TCRdb holds only the in-frame ones, with some missing. The repertoire includes some 380,000 clones, more than 65% of them detected once, and approximately 1% sits in the top ten. Sequencing input: peripheral blood. These receptors were collected from a human donor with acute or convalescent COVID-19. The donor label of this sample is uncertain.

This rearrangement joins TRBV5-1 to TRBJ2-7; 9 nucleotides agree with TRBD1. The CDR3 is made up of 15 amino acids. After removal of 0 bases from V and 6 bases from J, the junction contained 7 bases not matched to a gene. The germline gives CDR1 SGHRS, CDR2 YFSETQ. The CDR3 sequence: CASSLAGTGWVEQYF. CDR3 bases: TGCGCCAGCAGCTTGGCCGGGACAGGGTGGGTCGAGCAGTACTTC.

Only one count was recorded for this clone. V usage is TRBV15 and J usage is TRBJ2-3; TRBD2 matches at 9 bases. CDR3 length: 17 residues. Germline V gives CDR1 LNHNV, CDR2 YYDKDF (reference sequence). Unmatched junction bases numbered 6, after V lost 0 bases and J lost 2 bases. The CDR3 DNA follows: TGTGCCACCAGCAGAGATTTCGCGGGGGGGACCACAGATACGCAGTATTTT. It yields the protein CATSRDFAGGTTDTQYF.